This T cell receptor (beta chain) was documented in a study of T cell responses to AZD1222 COVID-19 vaccine. Notes on this clone: What it binds is unknown.

Whole-study results and caveats: Regions left unmutated in variants are reportedly the target of nearly half of spike-specific TCRs. Mostly white British, mostly female donors; authors suggested clonal diversity may be underestimated.

Germline loops: CDR1 SNHLY, CDR2 FYNNEI. With V trimmed by 6 bases and J by 5 bases, 8 bases remained unmatched. The CDR3 length is 14 residues. Repertoires were generated with immunoSEQ multiplex PCR, while TCRdb's copy carries only in-frame clones and drops some. The sample consists of more than 100,000 clones, about nine tenths of them appearing once. The sequence was obtained from an adult in good health. The source was peripheral blood, collected on day 0 of AZD1222 vaccination. This chain uses TRBV2 with TRBJ1-1, with TRBD1 matching over 8 bases. The CDR3 coding sequence is TGTGCCAGCAGAAGACAGGGGTCGGGGACTGAAGCTTTCTTT. It specifies CASRRQGSGTEAFF.